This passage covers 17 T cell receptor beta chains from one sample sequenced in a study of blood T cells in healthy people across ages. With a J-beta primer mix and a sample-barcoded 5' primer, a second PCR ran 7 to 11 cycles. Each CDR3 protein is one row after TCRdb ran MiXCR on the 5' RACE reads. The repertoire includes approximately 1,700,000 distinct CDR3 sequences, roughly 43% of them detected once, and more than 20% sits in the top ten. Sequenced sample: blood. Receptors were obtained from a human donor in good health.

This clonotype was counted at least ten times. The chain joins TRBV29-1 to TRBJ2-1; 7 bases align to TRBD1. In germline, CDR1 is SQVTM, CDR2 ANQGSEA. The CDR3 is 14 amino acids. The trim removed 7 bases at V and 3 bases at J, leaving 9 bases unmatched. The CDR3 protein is CSAEPRDSYNEQFF. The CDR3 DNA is TGCAGCGCCGAACCGAGGGACAGCTACAATGAGCAGTTCTTC.

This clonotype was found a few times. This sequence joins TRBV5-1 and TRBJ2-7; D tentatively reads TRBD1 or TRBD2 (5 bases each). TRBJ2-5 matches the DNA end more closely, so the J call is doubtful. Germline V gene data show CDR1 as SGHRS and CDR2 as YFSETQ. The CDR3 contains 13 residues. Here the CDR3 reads CASSFRDQGTQYF. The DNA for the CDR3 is TGCGCCAGCAGCTTCCGGGACCAGGGGACCCAGTACTTC.

Here the CDR3 reads CASSLGVRSATNEKLFF. The CDR3 DNA reads TGTGCCAGCAGCTTAGGGGTCAGGTCCGCAACTAATGAAAAACTGTTTTTT. The V gene is TRBV7-2, the J gene TRBJ1-4; D remains unclear. The CDR3 is 17 amino acids. V was shortened by 1 base and J by 0 bases, with 12 bases between the two germline ends. Germline lookup yields CDR1 SGHTA and CDR2 FQGNSA.

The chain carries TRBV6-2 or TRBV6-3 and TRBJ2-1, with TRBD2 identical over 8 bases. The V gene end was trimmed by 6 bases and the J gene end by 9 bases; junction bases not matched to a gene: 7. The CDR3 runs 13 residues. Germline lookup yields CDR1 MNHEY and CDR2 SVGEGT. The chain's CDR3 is CASRTSVMGEQFF. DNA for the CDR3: TGTGCCAGCAGGACTAGCGTTATGGGTGAGCAGTTCTTC.

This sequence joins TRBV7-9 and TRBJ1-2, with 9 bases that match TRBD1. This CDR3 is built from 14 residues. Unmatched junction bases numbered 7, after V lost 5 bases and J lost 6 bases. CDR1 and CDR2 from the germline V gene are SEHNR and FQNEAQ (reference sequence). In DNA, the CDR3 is TGTGCCAGCAGCAAACGGGACAGGGTAAATGGCTACACCTTC. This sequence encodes CASSKRDRVNGYTF.

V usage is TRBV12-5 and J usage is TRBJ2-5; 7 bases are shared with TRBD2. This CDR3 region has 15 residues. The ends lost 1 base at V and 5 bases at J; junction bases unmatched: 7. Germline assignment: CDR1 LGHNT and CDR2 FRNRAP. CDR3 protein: CASGLGQAGVETQYF. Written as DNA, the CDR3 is TGTGCTAGTGGTTTGGGGCAGGCGGGGGTGGAGACCCAGTACTTC.

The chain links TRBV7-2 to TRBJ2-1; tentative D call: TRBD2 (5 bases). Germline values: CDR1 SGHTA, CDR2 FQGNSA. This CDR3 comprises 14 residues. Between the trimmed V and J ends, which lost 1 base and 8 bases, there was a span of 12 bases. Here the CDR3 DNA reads TGTGCCAGCAGCTTAGTGATTAGCGCGGATGAGCAGTTCTTC. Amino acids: CASSLVISADEQFF.

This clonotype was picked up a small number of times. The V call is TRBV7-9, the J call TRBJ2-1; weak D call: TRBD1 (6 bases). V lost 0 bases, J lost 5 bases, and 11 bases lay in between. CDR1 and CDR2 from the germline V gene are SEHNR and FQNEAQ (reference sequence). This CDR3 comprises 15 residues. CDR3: CASSLAQGWDNEQFF. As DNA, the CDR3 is TGTGCCAGCAGCTTAGCGCAGGGGTGGGACAATGAGCAGTTCTTC.

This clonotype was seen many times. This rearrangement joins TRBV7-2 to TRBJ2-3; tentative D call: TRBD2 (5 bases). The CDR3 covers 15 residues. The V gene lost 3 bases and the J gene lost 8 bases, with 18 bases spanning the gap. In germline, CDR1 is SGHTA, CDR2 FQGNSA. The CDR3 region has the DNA TGTGCCAGCAGCTTGTCCAGAATAGGAGGAGCTACGCAGTATTTT. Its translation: CASSLSRIGGATQYF.

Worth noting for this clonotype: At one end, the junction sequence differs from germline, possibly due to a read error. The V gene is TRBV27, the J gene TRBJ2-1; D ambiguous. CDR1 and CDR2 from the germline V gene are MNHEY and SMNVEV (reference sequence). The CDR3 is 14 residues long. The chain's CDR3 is CVSSPVWAANEQFF. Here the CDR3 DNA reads TGTGTCAGCAGTCCAGTCTGGGCAGCAAATGAGCAGTTCTTC.

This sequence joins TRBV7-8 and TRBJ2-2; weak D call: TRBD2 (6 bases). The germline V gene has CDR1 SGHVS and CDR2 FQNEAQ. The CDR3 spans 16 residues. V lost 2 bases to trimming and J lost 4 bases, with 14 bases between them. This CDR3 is CASSLLGSGGTGELFF. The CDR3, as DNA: TGTGCCAGCAGCTTACTCGGTTCCGGGGGCACCGGGGAGCTGTTTTTT.

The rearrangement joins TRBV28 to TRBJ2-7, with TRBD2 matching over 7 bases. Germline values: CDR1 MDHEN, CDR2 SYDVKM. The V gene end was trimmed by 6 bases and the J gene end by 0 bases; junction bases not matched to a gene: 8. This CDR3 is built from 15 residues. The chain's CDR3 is CASSRPRLASYEQYF. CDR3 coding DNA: TGTGCCAGCAGCCGACCCAGACTAGCCTCCTACGAGCAGTACTTC.

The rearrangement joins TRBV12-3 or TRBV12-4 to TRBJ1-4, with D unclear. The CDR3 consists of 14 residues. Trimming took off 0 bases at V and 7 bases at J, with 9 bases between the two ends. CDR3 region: CASSLALSGEKLFF. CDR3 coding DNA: TGTGCCAGCAGTTTAGCGCTGTCAGGTGAAAAACTGTTTTTT.

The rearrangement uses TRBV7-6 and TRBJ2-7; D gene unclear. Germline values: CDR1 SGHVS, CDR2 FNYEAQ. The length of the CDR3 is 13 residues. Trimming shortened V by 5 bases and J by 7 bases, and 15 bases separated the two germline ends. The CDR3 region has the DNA TGTGCCAGCAGCCCCGGAATCCGTGGGGAGCAGTACTTC. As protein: CASSPGIRGEQYF. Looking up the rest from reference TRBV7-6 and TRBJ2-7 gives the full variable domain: GAGVSQSPRYKVTKRGQDVALRCDPISGHVSLYWYRQALGQGPEFLTYFNYEAQQDKSGLPNDRFSAERPEGSISTLTIQRTEQRDSAMYRCASSPGIRGEQYFGPGTRLTVT.

The CDR3 sequence is CASSYGVGVQETQYF. The CDR3, as DNA: TGTGCCAGCAGTTACGGGGTCGGGGTACAAGAGACCCAGTACTTC. This chain joins TRBV6-2 or TRBV6-3 and TRBJ2-5, with D maybe TRBD2 (5 bases). CDR1 and CDR2 from the germline V gene are MNHEY and SVGEGT. This CDR3 contains 15 residues. The ends were cut back, 2 bases at V and 2 bases at J, with 12 bases in the middle.

CDR3 residues: CASSPRQDTYNEQFF. For the CDR3, the DNA is TGTGCCAGCAGCCCGAGACAGGACACATACAATGAGCAGTTCTTC. The rearrangement joins TRBV28 to TRBJ2-1; a possible D gene is TRBD1 (6 bases). Germline assignment: CDR1 MDHEN and CDR2 SYDVKM. The length of the CDR3 is 15 residues. V shed 6 bases and J shed 4 bases, with 16 bases lying between them. Variable domain in full (rest from reference TRBV28 and TRBJ2-1): DVKVTQSSRYLVKRTGEKVFLECVQDMDHENMFWYRQDPGLGLRLIYFSYDVKMKEKGDIPEGYSVSREKKERFSLILESASTNQTSMYLCASSPRQDTYNEQFFGPGTRLTVL.

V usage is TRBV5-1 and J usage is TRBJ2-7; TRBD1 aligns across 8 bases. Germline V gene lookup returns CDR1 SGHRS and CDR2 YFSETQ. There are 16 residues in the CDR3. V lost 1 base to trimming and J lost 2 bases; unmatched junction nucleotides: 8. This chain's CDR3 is CASSLTPGQVTYEQYF. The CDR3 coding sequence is TGCGCCAGCAGCTTGACTCCGGGACAGGTGACCTACGAGCAGTACTTC.